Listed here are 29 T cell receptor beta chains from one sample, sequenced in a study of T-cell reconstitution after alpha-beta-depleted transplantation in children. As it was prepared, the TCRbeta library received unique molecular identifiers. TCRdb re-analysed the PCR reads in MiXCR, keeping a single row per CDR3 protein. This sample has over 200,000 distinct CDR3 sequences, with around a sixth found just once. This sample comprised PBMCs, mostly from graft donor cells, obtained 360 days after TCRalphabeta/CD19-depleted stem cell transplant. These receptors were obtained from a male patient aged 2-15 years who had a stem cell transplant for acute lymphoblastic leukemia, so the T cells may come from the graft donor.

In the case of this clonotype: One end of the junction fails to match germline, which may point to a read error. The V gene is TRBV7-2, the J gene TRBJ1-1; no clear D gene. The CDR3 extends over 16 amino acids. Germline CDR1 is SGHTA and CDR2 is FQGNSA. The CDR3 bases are TGTGCCAGCAGCTTATACGGGGTGGACGTCAATACTGAACCTTTCTTT. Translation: CASSLYGVDVNTEPFF.

The DNA of the CDR3 is TGCGCCAGCAGCTTGACAGGGCGCCTATCCACAGATACGCAGTATTTT. Translation: CASSLTGRLSTDTQYF. J is TRBJ2-3 and V is TRBV5-1, with D tentatively TRBD1 (6 bases). CDR3 length: 16 residues. Germline CDR1 and CDR2: SGHRS and YFSETQ. V was cut by 1 base and J by 2 bases, with 14 bases left in between.

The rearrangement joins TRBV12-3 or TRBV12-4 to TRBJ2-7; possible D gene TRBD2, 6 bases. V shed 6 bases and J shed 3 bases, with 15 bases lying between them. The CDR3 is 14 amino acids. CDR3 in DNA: TGTGCCAGCAGCTGGGACTCCCTTTACTACGAGCAGTACTTC. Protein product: CASSWDSLYYEQYF.

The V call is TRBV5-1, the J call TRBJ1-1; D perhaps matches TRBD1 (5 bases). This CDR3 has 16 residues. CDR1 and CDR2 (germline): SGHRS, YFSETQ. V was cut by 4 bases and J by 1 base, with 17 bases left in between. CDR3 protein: CASSPNPGLGNTEAFF. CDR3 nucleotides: TGCGCCAGCAGCCCGAACCCAGGGCTTGGGAACACTGAAGCTTTCTTT.

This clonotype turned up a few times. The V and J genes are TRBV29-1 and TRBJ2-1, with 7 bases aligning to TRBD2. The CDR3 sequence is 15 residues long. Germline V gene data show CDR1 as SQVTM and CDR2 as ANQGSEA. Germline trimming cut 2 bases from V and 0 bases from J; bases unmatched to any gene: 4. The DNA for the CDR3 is TGCAGCGTTGAACGGGGCGGGGGCTCCTACAATGAGCAGTTCTTC. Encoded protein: CSVERGGGSYNEQFF.

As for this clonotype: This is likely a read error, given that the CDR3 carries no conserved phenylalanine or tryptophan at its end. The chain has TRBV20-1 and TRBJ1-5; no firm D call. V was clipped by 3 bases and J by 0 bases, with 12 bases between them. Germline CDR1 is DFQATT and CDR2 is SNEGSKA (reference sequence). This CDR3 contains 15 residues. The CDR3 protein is CSASEVRNSNQPQHC. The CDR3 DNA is TGCAGTGCTAGTGAGGTCAGAAATAGCAATCAGCCCCAGCATTGT.

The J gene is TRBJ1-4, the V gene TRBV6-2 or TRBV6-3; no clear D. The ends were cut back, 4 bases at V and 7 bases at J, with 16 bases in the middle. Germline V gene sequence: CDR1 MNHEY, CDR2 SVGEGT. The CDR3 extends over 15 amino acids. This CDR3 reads CASSSSSVTFEKLFF. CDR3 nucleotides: TGTGCCAGCAGTTCCTCGTCTGTCACCTTTGAAAAACTGTTTTTT.

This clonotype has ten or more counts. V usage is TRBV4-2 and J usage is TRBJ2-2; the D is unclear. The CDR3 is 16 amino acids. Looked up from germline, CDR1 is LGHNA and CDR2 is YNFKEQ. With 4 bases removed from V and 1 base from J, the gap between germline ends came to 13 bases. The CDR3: CASSPNQVLNTGELFF. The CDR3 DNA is TGTGCCAGCAGCCCGAACCAGGTTTTGAACACCGGGGAGCTGTTTTTT.

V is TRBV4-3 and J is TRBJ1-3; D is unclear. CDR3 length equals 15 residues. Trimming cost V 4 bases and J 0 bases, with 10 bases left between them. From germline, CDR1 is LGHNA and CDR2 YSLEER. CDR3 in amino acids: CASSLTLTSGNTIYF. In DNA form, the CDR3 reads TGCGCCAGCAGCCTGACACTTACCTCTGGAAACACCATATATTTT.

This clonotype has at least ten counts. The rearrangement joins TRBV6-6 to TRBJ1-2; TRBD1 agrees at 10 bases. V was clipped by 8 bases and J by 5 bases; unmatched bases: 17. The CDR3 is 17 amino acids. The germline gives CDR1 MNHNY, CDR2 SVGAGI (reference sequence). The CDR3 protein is CASRIGGSGTGVYGYTF. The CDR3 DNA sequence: TGTGCCAGCCGAATTGGGGGGTCCGGGACAGGGGTATATGGCTACACCTTC.

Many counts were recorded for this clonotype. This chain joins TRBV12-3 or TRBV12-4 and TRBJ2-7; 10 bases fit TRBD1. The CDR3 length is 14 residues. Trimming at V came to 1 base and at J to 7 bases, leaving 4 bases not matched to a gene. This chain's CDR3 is CASSLGTGGREQYF. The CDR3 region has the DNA TGTGCCAGCAGTTTAGGGACAGGGGGTCGGGAGCAGTACTTC.

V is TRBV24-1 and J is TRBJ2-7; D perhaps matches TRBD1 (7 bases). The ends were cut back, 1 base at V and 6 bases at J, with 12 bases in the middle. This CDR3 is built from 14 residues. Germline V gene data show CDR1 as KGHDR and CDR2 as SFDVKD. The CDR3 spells CATSDFPEGAEQYF. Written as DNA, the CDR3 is TGTGCCACCAGTGATTTCCCGGAGGGGGCCGAGCAGTACTTC.

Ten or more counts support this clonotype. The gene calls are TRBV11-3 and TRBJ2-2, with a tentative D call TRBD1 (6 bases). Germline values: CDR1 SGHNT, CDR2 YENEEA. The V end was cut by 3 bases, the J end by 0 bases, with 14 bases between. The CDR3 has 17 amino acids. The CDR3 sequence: CASSFGPRTANTGELFF. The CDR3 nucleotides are TGTGCCAGCAGCTTCGGTCCCCGGACAGCGAACACCGGGGAGCTGTTTTTT.

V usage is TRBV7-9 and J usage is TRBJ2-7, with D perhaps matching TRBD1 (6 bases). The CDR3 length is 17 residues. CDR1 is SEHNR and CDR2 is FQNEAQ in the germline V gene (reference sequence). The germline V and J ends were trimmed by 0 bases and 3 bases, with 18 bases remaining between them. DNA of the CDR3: TGTGCCAGCAGCTTAGCCTTCCGCAGGGGTCAGAACTACGAGCAGTACTTC. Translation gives CASSLAFRRGQNYEQYF. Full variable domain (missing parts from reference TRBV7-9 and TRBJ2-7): DTGVSQNPRHKITKRGQNVTFRCDPISEHNRLYWYRQTLGQGPEFLTYFQNEAQLEKSRLLSDRFSAERPKGSFSTLEIQRTEQGDSAMYLCASSLAFRRGQNYEQYFGPGTRLTVT.

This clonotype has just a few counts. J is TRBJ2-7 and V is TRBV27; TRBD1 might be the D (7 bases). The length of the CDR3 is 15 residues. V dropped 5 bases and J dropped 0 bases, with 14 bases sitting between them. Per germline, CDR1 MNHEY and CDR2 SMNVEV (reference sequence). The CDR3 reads CASSLSRGVSYEQYF. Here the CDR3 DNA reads TGTGCCAGCAGTCTCTCCAGGGGGGTCTCCTACGAGCAGTACTTC.

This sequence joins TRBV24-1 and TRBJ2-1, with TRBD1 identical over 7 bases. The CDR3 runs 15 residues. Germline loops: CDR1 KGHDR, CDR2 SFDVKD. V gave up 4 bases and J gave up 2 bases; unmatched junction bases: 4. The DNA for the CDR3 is TGTGCCACCAGTGAAACAGGGGACCCCTACAATGAGCAGTTCTTC. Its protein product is CATSETGDPYNEQFF.

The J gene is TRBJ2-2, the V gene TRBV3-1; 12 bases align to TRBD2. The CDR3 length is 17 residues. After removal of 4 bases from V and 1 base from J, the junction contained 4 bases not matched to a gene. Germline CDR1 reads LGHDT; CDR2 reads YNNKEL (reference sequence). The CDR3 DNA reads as TGTGCCAGCAGCCCAGCGGGACTAGCGGGGAACACCGGGGAGCTGTTTTTT. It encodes CASSPAGLAGNTGELFF.

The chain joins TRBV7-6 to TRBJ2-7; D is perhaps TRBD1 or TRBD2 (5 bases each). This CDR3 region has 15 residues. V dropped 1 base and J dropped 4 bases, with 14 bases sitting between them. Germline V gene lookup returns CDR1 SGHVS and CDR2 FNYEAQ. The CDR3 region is CASSLGGPPEYEQYF. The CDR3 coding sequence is TGTGCCAGCAGCTTAGGGGGACCGCCGGAGTACGAGCAGTACTTC.

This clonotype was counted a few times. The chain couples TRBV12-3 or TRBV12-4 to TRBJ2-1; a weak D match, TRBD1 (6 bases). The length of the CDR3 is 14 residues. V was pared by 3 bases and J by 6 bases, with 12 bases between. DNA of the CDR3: TGTGCCAGCAGTTTCCTTGACAGGCCCAATGAGCAGTTCTTC. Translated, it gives CASSFLDRPNEQFF.

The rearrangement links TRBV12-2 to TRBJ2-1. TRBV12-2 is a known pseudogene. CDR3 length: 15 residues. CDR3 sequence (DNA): TGTGCAAGTCGCTTGCCGATCTCTCCGTACAATGAGCAGTTCTTC. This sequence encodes CASRLPISPYNEQFF.

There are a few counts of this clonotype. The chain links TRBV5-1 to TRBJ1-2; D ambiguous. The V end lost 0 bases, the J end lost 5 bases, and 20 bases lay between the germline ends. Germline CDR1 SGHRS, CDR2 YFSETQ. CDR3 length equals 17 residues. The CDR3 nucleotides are TGCGCCAGCAGCTTGGCTACCCGGGCCACGAGGAAGTATGGCTACACCTTC. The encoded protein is CASSLATRATRKYGYTF. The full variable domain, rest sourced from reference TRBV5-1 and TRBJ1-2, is KAGVTQTPRYLIKTRGQQVTLSCSPISGHRSVSWYQQTPGQGLQFLFEYFSETQRNKGNFPGRFSGRQFSNSRSEMNVSTLELGDSALYLCASSLATRATRKYGYTFGSGTRLTVV.

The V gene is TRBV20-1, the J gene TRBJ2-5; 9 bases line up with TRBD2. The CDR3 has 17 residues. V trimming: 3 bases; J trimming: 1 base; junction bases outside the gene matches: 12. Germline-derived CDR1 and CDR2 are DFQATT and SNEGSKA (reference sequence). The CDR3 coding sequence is TGCAGTGCTAGTCATCCCCTAGCGGGGCCTACCCAAGAGACCCAGTACTTC. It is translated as CSASHPLAGPTQETQYF.

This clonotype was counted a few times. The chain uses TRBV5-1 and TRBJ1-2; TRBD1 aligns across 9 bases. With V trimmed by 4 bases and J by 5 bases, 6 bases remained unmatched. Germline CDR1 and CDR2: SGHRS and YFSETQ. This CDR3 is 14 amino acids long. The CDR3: CASSPGQGGYGYTF. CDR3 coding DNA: TGCGCCAGCAGCCCGGGACAGGGTGGATATGGCTACACCTTC.

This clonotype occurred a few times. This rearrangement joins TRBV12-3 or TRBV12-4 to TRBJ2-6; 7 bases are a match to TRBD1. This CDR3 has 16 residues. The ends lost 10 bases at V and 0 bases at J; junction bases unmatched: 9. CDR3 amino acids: CAIPGQPGSGANVLTF. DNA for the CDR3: TGTGCCATCCCGGGACAGCCCGGCTCTGGGGCCAACGTCCTGACTTTC.

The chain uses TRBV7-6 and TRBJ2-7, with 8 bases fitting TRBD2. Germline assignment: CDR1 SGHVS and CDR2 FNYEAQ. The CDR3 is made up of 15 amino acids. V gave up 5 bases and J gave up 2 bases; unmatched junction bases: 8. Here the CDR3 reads CASSPWRGVAYEQYF. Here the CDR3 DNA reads TGTGCCAGCAGCCCATGGCGGGGGGTAGCCTACGAGCAGTACTTC.

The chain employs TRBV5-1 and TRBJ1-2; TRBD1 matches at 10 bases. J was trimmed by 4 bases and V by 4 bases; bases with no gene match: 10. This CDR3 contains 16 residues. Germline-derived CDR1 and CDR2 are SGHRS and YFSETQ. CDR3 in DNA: TGCGCCAGCAGCGACAGGGGGCCACAAAGAAGCTATGGCTACACCTTC. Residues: CASSDRGPQRSYGYTF.

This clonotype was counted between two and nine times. The CDR3 sequence is CASSSKNTEAFF. CDR3 nucleotides: TGTGCCAGCAGCTCCAAAAACACTGAAGCTTTCTTT. The rearrangement uses TRBV7-9 and TRBJ1-1, with no clear D. The CDR3 covers 12 residues. Germline V CDR1 and CDR2: SEHNR, FQNEAQ (reference sequence). The V end lost 4 bases, the J end lost 2 bases, and 5 bases lay between the germline ends.

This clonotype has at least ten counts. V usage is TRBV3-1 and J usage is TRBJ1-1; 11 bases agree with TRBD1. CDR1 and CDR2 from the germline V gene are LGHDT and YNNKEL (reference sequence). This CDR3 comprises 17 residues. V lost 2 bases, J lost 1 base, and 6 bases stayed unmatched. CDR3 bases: TGTGCCAGCAGCCAAAGGACAGGGGGCGTACGGAACACTGAAGCTTTCTTT. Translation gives CASSQRTGGVRNTEAFF.

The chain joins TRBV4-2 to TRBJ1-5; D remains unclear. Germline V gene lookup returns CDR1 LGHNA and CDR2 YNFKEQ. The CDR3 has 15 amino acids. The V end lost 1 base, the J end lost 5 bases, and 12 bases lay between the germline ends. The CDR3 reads CASSQGTLADQPQHF. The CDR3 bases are TGTGCCAGCAGCCAAGGGACGCTGGCAGATCAGCCCCAGCATTTT.